A single T cell receptor (beta chain) is shown here with its context. What it binds is not known. Arm-PCR of CDR3 regions with iRepertoire HTBI primers generated TCR beta libraries. TCRdb re-called the multiplex PCR reads with MiXCR, one entry per CDR3 protein. The sample gives about 420,000 distinct CDR3 sequences, around 15% of which show up once; less than 30% is in the top ten. This sample was included in a study of regulatory T cells in long-lasting Graves disease. Study-wide findings and caveats: Compared with new cases, persistent Graves' patients showed reduced TCR diversity.

The germline CDR1 and CDR2 sequences are SGHRS and YFSETQ. With 3 bases removed from V and 2 bases from J, the gap between germline ends came to 11 bases. The CDR3 is 14 amino acids. Time point given: newly diagnosed GD, antithyroid drugs for less than 3 months. The TCR library was prepared using RNA isolated from PBMCs. EDTA tubes received roughly 8.6 milliliters of drawn peripheral blood. These data were likewise used in another study, on T cells in Graves' hyperthyroidism and ophthalmopathy. Per that study: Any patient presenting with uncontrolled infection, other autoimmune disease, pregnancy or lactation was left out. Orbital computed tomography and thyroid ultrasound, together with serum TRAb and thyroxine and clinical symptoms, were used for diagnoses.

The chain links TRBV5-1 to TRBJ1-1; D remains ambiguous. The sample consisted of peripheral blood mononuclear cells (PBMCs), taken at new diagnosis, from a patient treated with antithyroid drugs. This sequence originates from a young woman with Graves disease. The CDR3 sequence: CASSSFDLNTEAFF. The CDR3 bases are TGCGCCAGCAGCTCTTTTGACTTAAACACTGAAGCTTTCTTT.